These 21 T cell receptor beta chains were all obtained from the same sample, sequenced in a study of OX40 agonist ivuxolimab in advanced cancers. Libraries were prepared by immunoSEQ multiplex PCR; TCRdb keeps only in-frame clonotypes and omits some of them. The repertoire includes some 41,000 clones, 85% to 90% of them detected once, and 6% sits in the top ten. The source was CD4+ or CD8+ T cells sorted from blood, collected in a trial of the OX40 agonist ivuxolimab. The receptors shown here come from an adult with an advanced solid tumor such as melanoma, head and neck, liver or kidney cancer.

The V and J genes are TRBV6-4 and TRBJ2-5; no clear D gene. This CDR3 contains 17 residues. The germline V gene encodes CDR1 MRHNA and CDR2 SNTAGT. Trimming removed 3 bases at V and 2 bases at J, with 19 bases between. The CDR3 nucleotides read TGTGCCAGCAGTGAAATCGGTCCAGGCACCTATCAAGAGACCCAGTACTTC. Residues: CASSEIGPGTYQETQYF.

V is TRBV19 and J is TRBJ1-5; D ambiguous. The germline V gene encodes CDR1 LNHDA and CDR2 SQIVND (reference sequence). The CDR3 spans 14 residues. Trimming took off 2 bases at V and 7 bases at J, with 12 bases between the two ends. The CDR3 DNA follows: TGTGCCAGTAGTATAATTGAAGGGCGACAGCCCCAGCATTTT. It yields the protein CASSIIEGRQPQHF. Combining the CDR3 with reference TRBV19 and TRBJ1-5 gives the whole variable domain DGGITQSPKYLFRKEGQNVTLSCEQNLNHDAMYWYRQDPGQGLRLIYYSQIVNDFQKGDIAEGYSVSREKKESFPLTVTSAQKNPTAFYLCASSIIEGRQPQHFGDGTRLSIL.

The gene calls are TRBV19 and TRBJ1-1, with D perhaps TRBD1 (5 bases). Trimming shortened V by 7 bases and J by 5 bases, and 14 bases separated the two germline ends. The CDR3 is 13 amino acids. In germline, CDR1 is LNHDA, CDR2 SQIVND (reference sequence). The CDR3 region has the DNA TGTGCCAGTAACCCAGGGCCGAAGACTGAAGCTTTCTTT. Residues: CASNPGPKTEAFF.

The chain carries TRBV12-5 and TRBJ2-7; 9 bases agree with TRBD1. J gave up 6 bases and V 4 bases, and 10 bases lay outside the gene matches. CDR1 LGHNT and CDR2 FRNRAP come from the germline V gene. The CDR3 covers 15 residues. CDR3 sequence reads: CASGSPGDRAGEQYF. CDR3 DNA sequence: TGTGCTAGTGGTTCGCCGGGGGACAGGGCGGGCGAGCAGTACTTC. The entire variable domain, with the rest obtained from reference TRBV12-5 and TRBJ2-7, is as follows: DARVTQTPRHKVTEMGQEVTMRCQPILGHNTVFWYRQTMMQGLELLAYFRNRAPLDDSGMPKDRFSAEMPDATLATLKIQPSEPRDSAVYFCASGSPGDRAGEQYFGPGTRLTVT.

Written as DNA, the CDR3 is TGTGCCAGCAGCGTGACTAGCGGGTTCAATGAGCAGTTCTTC. Translating it yields CASSVTSGFNEQFF. The chain carries TRBV9 and TRBJ2-1; 10 bases match TRBD2. With 2 bases clipped from V and 6 bases from J, the junction kept 2 bases outside the gene matches. The CDR3 runs to 14 residues. Germline CDR1 SGDLS, CDR2 YYNGEE.

This chain uses TRBV6-1 with TRBJ1-5; no clear D. The germline V gene encodes CDR1 MNHNS and CDR2 SASEGT. V lost 2 bases, J lost 9 bases, and 8 bases lay in between. The CDR3 is 12 amino acids. CDR3 DNA sequence: TGTGCCAGCAGTGAATCGGGGTGGCCCCAGCATTTT. Protein: CASSESGWPQHF.

The chain carries TRBV5-1 and TRBJ2-1; 7 positions agree with TRBD2. The CDR3 extends over 14 amino acids. Germline V gene lookup returns CDR1 SGHRS and CDR2 YFSETQ. The junction had 3 bases not matched to a gene; V was cut back by 0 bases and J by 6 bases. The CDR3 sequence: CASSLAGGSNEQFF. CDR3 bases: TGCGCCAGCAGCTTGGCGGGAGGAAGCAATGAGCAGTTCTTC. Full variable domain (outside the CDR3, taken from reference TRBV5-1 and TRBJ2-1): KAGVTQTPRYLIKTRGQQVTLSCSPISGHRSVSWYQQTPGQGLQFLFEYFSETQRNKGNFPGRFSGRQFSNSRSEMNVSTLELGDSALYLCASSLAGGSNEQFFGPGTRLTVL.

The CDR3 region has the DNA TGCAGTGCTAGATTCAATGAGCAGTTCTTC. This codes for CSARFNEQFF. The chain joins TRBV20-1 to TRBJ2-1; D ambiguous. Germline CDR1 DFQATT, CDR2 SNEGSKA (reference sequence). This CDR3 has 10 amino acids. V gave up 2 bases and J gave up 6 bases, with 2 bases separating them.

This clone was found a few times. V and J are TRBV7-2 and TRBJ1-5; 7 nucleotides line up with TRBD1. The V and J ends lost 4 bases and 2 bases, in that order; junction bases with no gene match: 5. The CDR3 is made up of 15 amino acids. Germline V gene lookup returns CDR1 SGHTA and CDR2 FQGNSA. The CDR3 coding sequence is TGTGCCAGCAGCTCCAGGGGGTACGGCAATCAGCCCCAGCATTTT. As protein: CASSSRGYGNQPQHF.

CDR3 bases: TGTGCCAGCAGCCGGGAGGGAGGCACCGGGGAGCTGTTTTTT. This encodes CASSREGGTGELFF. The chain couples TRBV5-4 to TRBJ2-2, with 8 bases lining up with TRBD2. Germline-derived CDR1 and CDR2 are SGHNT and YYREEE (reference sequence). V lost 4 bases, J lost 4 bases, and 3 bases stayed unmatched. CDR3 size: 14 residues.

This rearrangement joins TRBV28 to TRBJ1-5; D is possibly TRBD1 (5 bases). The CDR3 extends over 14 amino acids. Trimming removed 2 bases at V and 5 bases at J, with 10 bases between. Germline V gene lookup returns CDR1 MDHEN and CDR2 SYDVKM. CDR3 region: CASSLMGGHQPQHF. DNA for the CDR3: TGTGCCAGCAGTTTAATGGGGGGACATCAGCCCCAGCATTTT.

The V call is TRBV6-5, the J call TRBJ2-7; 9 nucleotides agree with TRBD1. This CDR3 has 15 amino acids. Germline-derived CDR1 and CDR2 are MNHEY and SVGAGI. The V segment lost 5 bases and the J segment 4 bases; nucleotides outside the gene matches: 9. In DNA, the CDR3 is TGTGCCAGCAGTGCCGCCGGGACAGGGAAGTACGAGCAGTACTTC. This encodes CASSAAGTGKYEQYF.

This chain connects TRBV5-3 to TRBJ2-6; D uncertain. TRBV5-3 counts as an open reading frame of uncertain function. The V end lost 6 bases, the J end lost 0 bases, and 7 bases lay between the germline ends. The CDR3 length is 14 residues. The CDR3 bases are TGTGCCAGAATGAAAGACTCTGGGGCCAACGTCCTGACTTTC. It yields the protein CARMKDSGANVLTF.

V is TRBV14 and J is TRBJ2-1; TRBD2 agrees at 15 bases. Looked up from germline, CDR1 is SGHDN and CDR2 is FVKESK. Trimming at V came to 3 bases and at J to 9 bases, leaving 9 bases not matched to a gene. There are 17 residues in the CDR3. The CDR3 sequence: CASSQNPGLAGGGEQFF. CDR3 sequence (DNA): TGTGCCAGCAGCCAGAATCCGGGACTAGCGGGAGGCGGTGAGCAGTTCTTC.

The V gene is TRBV2, the J gene TRBJ1-1; D is uncertain. The CDR3 spans 11 residues. Trimming stripped 2 bases from V and 6 bases from J, with 4 bases between. Germline CDR1 reads SNHLY; CDR2 reads FYNNEI. The chain's CDR3 is CASSELAEAFF. CDR3 coding DNA: TGTGCCAGCAGTGAATTGGCTGAAGCTTTCTTT.

This clone was seen once. The V and J genes are TRBV28 and TRBJ1-2; maybe TRBD1 (5 bases). Trimming removed 2 bases at V and 7 bases at J, with 11 bases between. The CDR3 is 13 amino acids. Germline CDR1 MDHEN, CDR2 SYDVKM. CDR3 sequence: CASSLRQGLGYTF. CDR3 DNA: TGTGCCAGCAGTTTACGGCAGGGACTTGGCTACACCTTC.

The rearrangement uses TRBV7-9 and TRBJ1-2, with TRBD1 as a possible D gene (6 bases). CDR3 length: 14 amino acids. Between the trimmed V and J ends, which lost 4 bases and 8 bases, there was a span of 17 bases. The germline CDR1 and CDR2 sequences are SEHNR and FQNEAQ (reference sequence). The CDR3 reads CASSSPSGVNGYTF. CDR3 in DNA: TGTGCCAGCAGCTCCCCTTCAGGGGTTAACGGCTACACCTTC.

The chain couples TRBV5-4 to TRBJ2-3; 12 nucleotides line up with TRBD1. This CDR3 is built from 16 residues. CDR1 SGHNT and CDR2 YYREEE come from the germline V gene (reference sequence). The trim removed 6 bases at V and 6 bases at J, leaving 11 bases unmatched. The CDR3 DNA sequence: TGTGCCAGCAAATTGTACGGGACAGGGGGCAAGGATACGCAGTATTTT. It is translated as CASKLYGTGGKDTQYF. The whole variable domain, filled in from reference TRBV5-4 and TRBJ2-3, reads ETGVTQSPTHLIKTRGQQVTLRCSSQSGHNTVSWYQQALGQGPQFIFQYYREEENGRGNFPPRFSGLQFPNYSSELNVNALELDDSALYLCASKLYGTGGKDTQYFGPGTRLTVL.

The chain recombines TRBV6-5 with TRBJ2-2; possible D gene TRBD2, 6 bases. V lost 6 bases, J lost 2 bases, and 13 bases lay in between. Germline lookup yields CDR1 MNHEY and CDR2 SVGAGI. The CDR3 has 15 residues. The CDR3 region has the DNA TGTGCCAGCAGACAAGGGACTCCAAACACCGGGGAGCTGTTTTTT. This gives the protein CASRQGTPNTGELFF.

This rearrangement joins TRBV7-9 to TRBJ2-5; tentative D call: TRBD1 (6 bases). The J call may be incorrect, as the DNA end agrees better with TRBJ2-7. This CDR3 comprises 13 residues. The germline V gene encodes CDR1 SEHNR and CDR2 FQNEAQ (reference sequence). The CDR3 region is CASSGQSSYEQYF. DNA of the CDR3: TGTGCCAGCAGCGGACAGTCTTCCTACGAGCAGTACTTC.

The chain joins TRBV27 to TRBJ2-3, with 10 bases fitting TRBD2. The CDR3 is 15 residues long. V gave up 5 bases and J gave up 4 bases; unmatched junction bases: 6. Germline V gene sequence: CDR1 MNHEY, CDR2 SMNVEV (reference sequence). The CDR3 loop is CASSPSGRFPDTQYF. The CDR3 DNA reads as TGTGCCAGCAGTCCTAGCGGGAGATTTCCAGATACGCAGTATTTT.